The rows below give T cell receptor beta chains drawn from one sample of a study of control samples from healthy donors and cancer patients. Measured with immunoSEQ multiplex PCR; TCRdb has only the in-frame clones, and not every one. The table has around 170,000 clones, 85% to 90% seen once; the top ten hold about 1.4%. The sample consisted of blood. The receptors stem from a woman between 50 and 59 years old in good health. Both conserved end residues are part of each CDR3. The D gene is left open where the match is weak. Expanded clones are given a class, and other clones once, few, many or no size at all.

>TRBV30|13|TRBJ2-7|NA|NA
CAWSRQGTAEQYF
TGTGCCTGGAGCCGTCAGGGAACCGCCGAGCAGTACTTC
>TRBV7-9|14|TRBJ2-7|NA|NA
CASSPGPPSYEQYF
TGTGCCAGCAGCCCCGGGCCCCCGTCCTACGAGCAGTACTTC
>TRBV27|14|TRBJ2-5|NA|NA
CASSLADEQETQYF
TGTGCCAGCAGTTTAGCGGACGAACAAGAGACCCAGTACTTC
>TRBV19|14|TRBJ1-2|NA|few
CAVRKTPSNYGYTF
TGTGCCGTAAGAAAGACACCATCTAACTATGGCTACACCTTC
>TRBV6-1|14|TRBJ1-5|NA|NA
CASSDQTGNQPQHF
TGTGCCAGCAGTGACCAGACCGGGAATCAGCCCCAGCATTTT
>TRBV19|13|TRBJ2-2|NA|NA
CASTPPDSGELFF
TGTGCCAGTACCCCCCCGGATAGCGGGGAGCTGTTTTTT
>TRBV29-1|17|TRBJ1-3|TRBD1|NA
CSVVGGRGGASGNTIYF
TGCAGCGTTGTAGGGGGCCGAGGGGGCGCATCTGGAAACACCATATATTTT
>TRBV15|15|TRBJ2-5|NA|NA
CATSRDPAPQETQYF
TGTGCCACCAGCAGAGATCCCGCCCCCCAAGAGACCCAGTACTTC
>TRBV5-6|19|TRBJ2-2|TRBD2|NA
CASSQKRGGRRKLTGELFF
TGTGCCAGCAGCCAAAAGCGGGGGGGCCGGCGAAAATTGACCGGGGAGCTGTTTTTT
>TRBV5-1|16|TRBJ1-5|TRBD1|NA
CASSLTGGYSNQPQHF
TGCGCCAGCAGCTTGACAGGGGGCTATAGCAATCAGCCCCAGCATTTT
>TRBV29-1|13|TRBJ2-7|NA|NA
CSVDPSGDHEQYF
TGCAGCGTTGACCCCTCCGGGGACCACGAGCAGTACTTC
>TRBV6-1|14|TRBJ1-2|NA|NA
CASSEWVEGYGYTF
TGTGCCAGCAGTGAATGGGTGGAGGGCTATGGCTACACCTTC
>TRBV19|16|TRBJ1-5|TRBD1|NA
CASKLGTGPSNQPQHF
TGTGCCAGTAAGTTGGGGACAGGACCGAGCAATCAGCCCCAGCATTTT
>TRBV6-2/TRBV6-3|17|TRBJ1-5|NA|NA
CASSYRGDRIGNQPQHF
TGTGCCAGCAGTTACCGCGGGGATCGAATTGGCAATCAGCCCCAGCATTTT
>TRBV7-9|15|TRBJ1-5|NA|NA
CASSLAGGRNQPQHF
TGTGCCAGCAGCTTAGCCGGGGGTCGGAATCAGCCCCAGCATTTT
>TRBV29-1|13|TRBJ2-2|NA|NA
CSVEAPTAGELFF
TGCAGCGTTGAAGCCCCGACAGCCGGGGAGCTGTTTTTT
>TRBV6-2/TRBV6-3|13|TRBJ2-3|NA|NA
CASSYFGTQLQYF
TGTGCCAGCAGTTATTTTGGTACCCAGCTGCAGTATTTT
>TRBV9|15|TRBJ2-7|NA|NA
CASSTEGSNSHEQYF
TGTGCCAGCAGCACCGAGGGGAGTAATTCCCACGAGCAGTACTTC
>TRBV4-2|13|TRBJ2-5|NA|NA
CASSQVGQETQYF
TGTGCCAGCAGCCAAGTAGGGCAAGAGACCCAGTACTTC
>TRBV3-1/TRBV3-2|14|TRBJ2-7|TRBD1|NA
CASSPGQGPYEQYF
TGTGCCAGCAGCCCTGGACAGGGCCCCTACGAGCAGTACTTC
>TRBV2|10|TRBJ1-6|NA|few
CASSEPGLLF
TGTGCCAGCAGTGAACCGGGACTTCTTTTT
>TRBV5-1|13|TRBJ2-5|NA|NA
CASSLDGIETQYF
TGCGCCAGCAGCTTGGATGGAATCGAGACCCAGTACTTC
>TRBV5-5|16|TRBJ2-4|TRBD1|NA
CASSLADRVLRNIQYF
TGTGCCAGCAGCTTGGCTGACAGGGTCTTAAGGAACATTCAGTACTTC
>TRBV2|12|TRBJ2-7|TRBD2|NA
CAGGGNSYEQYF
TGTGCCGGCGGGGGTAACTCCTACGAGCAGTACTTC
>TRBV28|14|TRBJ2-1|NA|NA
CASSLMGLNNEQFF
TGTGCCAGCAGTTTAATGGGACTCAACAATGAGCAGTTCTTC
>TRBV19|15|TRBJ1-5|NA|NA
CASRIASSGNQPQHF
TGTGCCAGTAGAATCGCGAGCAGCGGCAATCAGCCCCAGCATTTT
>TRBV7-2|14|TRBJ2-7|TRBD2|NA
CASSLAGRGSEQYF
TGTGCCAGCAGCTTAGCCGGCCGCGGGAGCGAGCAGTACTTC
>TRBV19|16|TRBJ2-1|TRBD2|NA
CASSIVGVAGTDEQFF
TGTGCCAGTAGTATAGTGGGGGTAGCGGGAACAGATGAGCAGTTCTTC
>TRBV30|11|TRBJ2-2|NA|NA
CAWARGGELFF
TGTGCCTGGGCCCGGGGAGGGGAGCTGTTTTTT
>TRBV10-1|18|TRBJ2-1|NA|NA
CASSGGQGPKSSYNEQFF
TGCGCCAGCAGTGGAGGGCAAGGGCCTAAGAGCTCCTACAATGAGCAGTTCTTC
>TRBV15|14|TRBJ1-1|NA|NA
CATTLQALRTEAFF
TGTGCCACCACCCTACAGGCCCTAAGGACTGAAGCTTTCTTT
>TRBV25-1|13|TRBJ1-5|NA|NA
CASSEYEGGPQHF
TGTGCCAGCAGTGAATATGAGGGAGGGCCCCAGCATTTT
>TRBV28|17|TRBJ2-5|NA|NA
CASSSNLRHARGETQYF
TGTGCCAGCAGTTCAAACCTTAGACACGCTCGGGGAGAGACCCAGTACTTC
>TRBV18|13|TRBJ1-1|NA|NA
CASSPDGNTEAFF
TGTGCCAGCTCACCCGACGGGAACACTGAAGCTTTCTTT
>TRBV6-5|14|TRBJ2-2|NA|NA
CASSMDGNTGELFF
TGTGCCAGCAGTATGGACGGGAACACCGGGGAGCTGTTTTTT
>TRBV5-1|14|TRBJ2-1|TRBD2|NA
CASSLEVAGNEQFF
TGCGCCAGCAGCTTGGAAGTAGCGGGGAATGAGCAGTTCTTC
>TRBV20-1|11|TRBJ1-1|NA|few
CSARGDTEAFF
TGCAGTGCTAGGGGGGACACTGAAGCTTTCTTT
>TRBV5-5|10|TRBJ2-7|TRBD2|once
CASGGEGQYF
TGTGCCAGCGGAGGGGAGGGGCAGTACTTC
>TRBV3-1/TRBV3-2|18|TRBJ2-1|TRBD2|NA
CASSMQGLAGGPVNEQFF
TGTGCCAGCAGCATGCAGGGGCTAGCGGGAGGGCCAGTAAATGAGCAGTTCTTC
>TRBV29-1|15|TRBJ2-7|TRBD2|NA
CSVEVPGLAPYEQYF
TGCAGCGTTGAAGTCCCGGGACTAGCCCCCTACGAGCAGTACTTC
>TRBV5-5|15|TRBJ1-1|NA|NA
CASSLESGQNTEAFF
TGTGCCAGCAGCTTGGAGTCGGGGCAGAACACTGAAGCTTTCTTT
>TRBV7-2|14|TRBJ1-1|NA|NA
CASQLRAGFAEAFF
TGTGCCAGCCAATTGCGTGCGGGGTTCGCTGAAGCTTTCTTT
>TRBV11-2|16|TRBJ2-7|NA|NA
CASSLGGFSSSYEQYF
TGTGCCAGCAGCTTAGGGGGGTTCTCCAGCTCCTACGAGCAGTACTTC
>TRBV10-3|15|TRBJ2-7|TRBD1|once
CAIRNPGQGLNEQYF
TGTGCCATCAGAAATCCGGGACAGGGGTTGAACGAGCAGTACTTC
>TRBV3-1/TRBV3-2|18|TRBJ1-4|NA|NA
CASSQDRSGQRTNEKLFF
TGTGCCAGCAGCCAGGACCGGTCAGGACAGCGAACTAATGAAAAACTGTTTTTT
>TRBV5-1|12|TRBJ1-1|NA|NA
CASSLDDTEAFF
TGCGCCAGCAGCTTGGACGACACTGAAGCTTTCTTT
>TRBV24-1|13|TRBJ1-1|NA|NA
CATSVGPWGEAFF
TGTGCCACCAGTGTTGGCCCTTGGGGTGAAGCTTTCTTT
>TRBV24-1|16|TRBJ2-3|TRBD1|NA
CATSDLTGASTDTQYF
TGTGCCACCAGTGATTTGACAGGGGCAAGCACAGATACGCAGTATTTT
>TRBV2|10|TRBJ2-7|NA|NA
CASRIYEQYF
TGTGCCAGCAGGATCTACGAGCAGTACTTC
>TRBV10-3|17|TRBJ2-2|NA|NA
CAITSSGASNRNGELFF
TGTGCCATCACCTCTTCCGGGGCTTCGAACCGAAACGGGGAGCTGTTTTTT
>TRBV12-3/TRBV12-4|13|TRBJ1-1|NA|once
CASSPRGLTEAFF
TGTGCCAGCAGTCCACGGGGGCTCACTGAAGCTTTCTTT
>TRBV5-4|14|TRBJ1-2|NA|NA
CASSPGGQIYGYTF
TGTGCCAGCAGCCCGGGGGGTCAGATCTATGGCTACACCTTC
>TRBV5-1|13|TRBJ2-7|NA|NA
CASSLPRESEQYF
TGCGCCAGCAGCCTTCCCAGGGAATCCGAGCAGTACTTC